Following are 32 T cell receptor beta chains from one sample sequenced in a study of shared clonotypes between healthy human individuals. Only in-frame clones appear in the TCRdb table, and some are missing; sequencing was by immunoSEQ multiplex PCR. The sample includes a few million clones, approximately 92% of them seen just once. The sequencing sample was made of naive CD4+ T cells sorted from blood. Subset described: CD45RA+ positively selected. The receptor source for this set is a man younger than 35 in good health.

The chain combines TRBV19 with TRBJ1-5; D possibly corresponds to TRBD1 (6 bases). Per germline, CDR1 LNHDA and CDR2 SQIVND (reference sequence). With 4 bases removed from V and 6 bases from J, the gap between germline ends came to 13 bases. The CDR3 consists of 14 residues. The CDR3 region is CASSTQGVGQPQHF. The CDR3 DNA sequence: TGTGCCAGTAGTACACAGGGTGTTGGTCAGCCCCAGCATTTT.

This sequence joins TRBV7-6 and TRBJ2-2; D is unclear. CDR1 and CDR2 from the germline V gene are SGHVS and FNYEAQ. Deletions cut 5 bases from V and 6 bases from J, with 10 bases between. The CDR3 runs to 13 residues. CDR3 residues: CASSPQGPGELFF. As DNA, the CDR3 is TGTGCCAGCAGCCCCCAAGGGCCCGGGGAGCTGTTTTTT.

J is TRBJ1-6 and V is TRBV25-1; D ambiguous. Trimming removed 1 base at V and 3 bases at J, with 7 bases between. This CDR3 is 15 amino acids long. Per the germline V gene, CDR1 is MGHDK and CDR2 is SYGVNS. The CDR3 reads CASSEWQLYNSPLHF. The CDR3, as DNA: TGTGCCAGCAGTGAATGGCAGCTCTATAATTCACCCCTCCACTTT.

This clone has only one observation. Other nucleotide sequences in the sample specify the same CDR3. CDR3 DNA sequence: TGTGCCAGCAGCGTAGCCGGGAGCTCTGGAAACACCATATATTTT. Protein product: CASSVAGSSGNTIYF. The chain uses TRBV9 and TRBJ1-3; D ambiguous. The V end lost 0 bases, the J end lost 0 bases, and 7 bases lay between the germline ends. The CDR3 has 15 residues. Germline V gene lookup returns CDR1 SGDLS and CDR2 YYNGEE. Looking up the rest from reference TRBV9 and TRBJ1-3 gives the full variable domain: DSGVTQTPKHLITATGQRVTLRCSPRSGDLSVYWYQQSLDQGLQFLIQYYNGEERAKGNILERFSAQQFPDLHSELNLSSLELGDSALYFCASSVAGSSGNTIYFGEGSWLTVV.

The CDR3 nucleotides read TGTGCCAGCAGTTTCCGGACAGGGATCTCTACTGCCTACGAGCAGTACTTC. The encoded protein is CASSFRTGISTAYEQYF. The chain employs TRBV28 and TRBJ2-7, with 8 nucleotides matching TRBD1. The CDR3 loop spans 17 amino acids. CDR1 is MDHEN and CDR2 is SYDVKM in the germline V gene. Losses at the gene ends were 3 bases for V and 2 bases for J; bases not matched to a gene: 12.

The rearrangement uses TRBV13 and TRBJ2-7; the match to TRBD1 covers 9 bases. This CDR3 comprises 15 residues. In germline, CDR1 is PRHDT, CDR2 FYEKMQ (reference sequence). V was clipped by 4 bases and J by 0 bases; unmatched bases: 4. The CDR3 loop is CASSSTGGISYEQYF. CDR3 nucleotide sequence: TGTGCCAGCAGCTCCACAGGGGGCATCTCCTACGAGCAGTACTTC. Together with reference TRBV13 and TRBJ2-7, the CDR3 gives the full variable domain: AAGVIQSPRHLIKEKRETATLKCYPIPRHDTVYWYQQGPGQDPQFLISFYEKMQSDKGSIPDRFSAQQFSDYHSELNMSSLELGDSALYFCASSSTGGISYEQYFGPGTRLTVT.

The chain uses TRBV23-1 and TRBJ1-5; D unresolved. TRBV23-1 is an ORF, and what it does is uncertain. This CDR3 has 15 amino acids. Between the trimmed V and J ends, which lost 9 bases and 0 bases, there was a span of 15 bases. The CDR3 DNA is TGCGCCAGTCGGCACAGATACGATAGCAATCAGCCCCAGCATTTT. Amino acid sequence: CASRHRYDSNQPQHF.

This chain uses TRBV27 with TRBJ2-7; TRBD1 or TRBD2 may be the D gene (5 bases each). Per the germline V gene, CDR1 is MNHEY and CDR2 is SMNVEV (reference sequence). This CDR3 region has 14 residues. With 6 bases removed from V and 0 bases from J, the gap between germline ends came to 12 bases. The CDR3: CASRLDRFSYEQYF. For the CDR3, the DNA is TGTGCCAGCAGACTAGACAGATTCTCCTACGAGCAGTACTTC.

This chain joins TRBV2 and TRBJ2-7, with D hard to call. Trimming removed 0 bases at V and 9 bases at J, with 9 bases between. The CDR3 is 12 residues long. Germline assignment: CDR1 SNHLY and CDR2 FYNNEI. The DNA for the CDR3 is TGTGCCAGCAGTGAAGCGCTGGGCGGGCAGTACTTC. Translation: CASSEALGGQYF.

This clone was recorded only once. J is TRBJ2-2 and V is TRBV10-3; 8 nucleotides align to TRBD1. The CDR3 is 15 residues long. Per germline, CDR1 ENHRY and CDR2 SYGVKD. Germline trimming cut 4 bases from V and 4 bases from J; bases unmatched to any gene: 5. CDR3 nucleotide sequence: TGTGCCATCAGTGCCCGGACAGGGCTCACCGGGGAGCTGTTTTTT. Translating gives CAISARTGLTGELFF.

The V call is TRBV10-3, the J call TRBJ2-7, with 7 positions matching TRBD1. The germline V gene encodes CDR1 ENHRY and CDR2 SYGVKD. The trim removed 3 bases at V and 2 bases at J, leaving 1 base unmatched. This CDR3 region has 13 residues. For the CDR3, the DNA is TGTGCCATCAGTGATCAGGGGGCCTACGAGCAGTACTTC. Translated: CAISDQGAYEQYF.

This chain uses TRBV9 with TRBJ2-2; TRBD2 aligns across 10 bases. The CDR3 spans 15 residues. With V trimmed by 7 bases and J by 0 bases, 3 bases remained unmatched. The germline V gene has CDR1 SGDLS and CDR2 YYNGEE. The CDR3 nucleotides read TGTGCCAGCGCCCTAGCGGGAGCGAACACCGGGGAGCTGTTTTTT. Encoded protein: CASALAGANTGELFF.

This chain connects TRBV5-1 to TRBJ2-7; 10 nucleotides align to TRBD1. Losses at the gene ends were 2 bases for V and 6 bases for J; bases not matched to a gene: 5. CDR1 is SGHRS, CDR2 YFSETQ, per germline. The CDR3 has 14 amino acids. CDR3 sequence: CASSLPGTGAEQYF. DNA for the CDR3: TGCGCCAGCAGCTTACCCGGGACAGGGGCCGAGCAGTACTTC.

V usage is TRBV5-4 and J usage is TRBJ1-2; perhaps TRBD1 as D (5 bases). The CDR3 is made up of 15 amino acids. Trimming took 0 bases from V and 3 from J, leaving 12 bases between them. Germline V gene sequence: CDR1 SGHNT, CDR2 YYREEE (reference sequence). CDR3 coding DNA: TGTGCCAGCAGCTTGGTTGACAGAATAGACTATGGCTACACCTTC. Translation gives CASSLVDRIDYGYTF.

The chain joins TRBV6-1 to TRBJ2-2; 7 positions match TRBD2. This CDR3 is built from 15 residues. V gave up 1 base and J gave up 4 bases; unmatched junction bases: 3. From germline, CDR1 is MNHNS and CDR2 SASEGT. CDR3 DNA sequence: TGTGCCAGCAGTGAAGAGGCGGGGGTCACCGGGGAGCTGTTTTTT. It is translated as CASSEEAGVTGELFF.

This rearrangement joins TRBV29-1 to TRBJ2-1; D gene uncertain. Per germline, CDR1 SQVTM and CDR2 ANQGSEA. CDR3 length: 13 amino acids. V lost 6 bases to trimming and J lost 2 bases, with 11 bases between them. The CDR3 bases are TGCAGCGTCGCTCAACAGACCTACAATGAGCAGTTCTTC. Translated: CSVAQQTYNEQFF.

The rearrangement joins TRBV6-1 to TRBJ1-1; D gene uncertain. V dropped 7 bases and J dropped 4 bases, with 16 bases sitting between them. The CDR3 covers 14 residues. Germline CDR1 is MNHNS and CDR2 is SASEGT. CDR3 sequence reads: CASNLSGEGTEAFF. Here the CDR3 DNA reads TGTGCCAGCAATCTCTCAGGTGAGGGCACTGAAGCTTTCTTT.

This clone was seen just once. The chain has TRBV28 and TRBJ1-6; weak D call: TRBD1 (6 bases). The CDR3 is 15 residues long. Germline-derived CDR1 and CDR2 are MDHEN and SYDVKM. The V and J ends lost 6 bases and 7 bases respectively, with 16 bases between them. CDR3 protein: CASSPQGRSNSPLHF. CDR3 nucleotide sequence: TGTGCCAGCAGCCCACAGGGAAGGAGCAATTCACCCCTCCACTTT. Combining the CDR3 with reference TRBV28 and TRBJ1-6 gives the whole variable domain DVKVTQSSRYLVKRTGEKVFLECVQDMDHENMFWYRQDPGLGLRLIYFSYDVKMKEKGDIPEGYSVSREKKERFSLILESASTNQTSMYLCASSPQGRSNSPLHFGNGTRLTVT.

The chain recombines TRBV2 with TRBJ2-7; 11 nucleotides agree with TRBD2. This CDR3 is 16 amino acids long. Germline-derived CDR1 and CDR2 are SNHLY and FYNNEI. The V segment lost 8 bases and the J segment 4 bases; nucleotides outside the gene matches: 13. The CDR3 protein is CASYGKGIAGGYEQYF. CDR3 DNA: TGTGCCAGCTACGGTAAGGGCATAGCGGGAGGGTACGAGCAGTACTTC.

The J gene is TRBJ1-2, the V gene TRBV5-1; no clear D gene. The CDR3 has 15 amino acids. Germline V gene data show CDR1 as SGHRS and CDR2 as YFSETQ. V was clipped by 0 bases and J by 1 base, with 10 bases between them. CDR3 amino acids: CASSLEYVGNYGYTF. The CDR3 nucleotides read TGCGCCAGCAGCTTGGAATACGTCGGTAACTATGGCTACACCTTC.

The V gene is TRBV19, the J gene TRBJ2-7; D is possibly TRBD1 (6 bases). Deletions cut 3 bases from V and 3 bases from J, with 12 bases between. This CDR3 is 14 amino acids long. CDR1 and CDR2 from the germline V gene are LNHDA and SQIVND (reference sequence). CDR3 DNA sequence: TGTGCCAGTAGTATCCCCGGACAGATCTACGAGCAGTACTTC. Its translation: CASSIPGQIYEQYF.

The chain has TRBV27 and TRBJ1-5; tentative D call: TRBD1 (5 bases). V was shortened by 4 bases and J by 6 bases, with 7 bases between the two germline ends. The V gene's germline CDR1 is MNHEY and CDR2 SMNVEV (reference sequence). There are 12 residues in the CDR3. CDR3 coding DNA: TGTGCCAGCAGTTCAGGGTTTCAGCCCCAGCATTTT. Translating gives CASSSGFQPQHF.

The CDR3 loop reads CASSLPPGQASYEQYF. CDR3 DNA: TGTGCCAGCAGCTTACCGCCGGGACAGGCTTCCTACGAGCAGTACTTC. The chain recombines TRBV7-9 with TRBJ2-7; 8 nucleotides match TRBD1. The J segment lost 1 base and the V segment lost 2 bases, leaving 7 bases of the junction unmatched. CDR1 and CDR2 from the germline V gene are SEHNR and FQNEAQ (reference sequence). The CDR3 is 16 residues long.

The genes are TRBV30 and TRBJ2-7, with 8 bases aligning to TRBD1. CDR3 length equals 15 residues. Losses at the gene ends were 0 bases for V and 0 bases for J; bases not matched to a gene: 4. Per germline, CDR1 GTSNPN and CDR2 SVGIG (reference sequence). In nucleotides, the CDR3 is TGTGCCTGGAGTGTATTGGACAGGGACTCCTACGAGCAGTACTTC. Translated, it gives CAWSVLDRDSYEQYF.

The chain couples TRBV7-3 to TRBJ2-1, with TRBD2 matching 14 bases. In germline, CDR1 is SGHTA, CDR2 FQGTGA. Germline trimming cut 5 bases from V and 0 bases from J; bases unmatched to any gene: 9. This CDR3 comprises 19 residues. In nucleotides, the CDR3 is TGTGCCAGCAGCCTCTGGACTAGCGGGGGGCCAAGCTCCTACAATGAGCAGTTCTTC. It encodes CASSLWTSGGPSSYNEQFF.

The V and J genes are TRBV7-9 and TRBJ1-6; D possibly corresponds to TRBD1 (5 bases). This CDR3 region has 15 residues. Trimming removed 5 bases from V and 7 bases from J, with 15 bases in between. Per germline, CDR1 SEHNR and CDR2 FQNEAQ (reference sequence). CDR3 nucleotide sequence: TGTGCCAGCAGCCTGGGGGGGAGTGGGAATTCACCCCTCCACTTT. It codes for CASSLGGSGNSPLHF. The full variable domain, rest sourced from reference TRBV7-9 and TRBJ1-6, is DTGVSQNPRHKITKRGQNVTFRCDPISEHNRLYWYRQTLGQGPEFLTYFQNEAQLEKSRLLSDRFSAERPKGSFSTLEIQRTEQGDSAMYLCASSLGGSGNSPLHFGNGTRLTVT.

The rearrangement links TRBV21-1 to TRBJ2-4; the table assigns TRBD1, which was not confirmed against the DNA. TRBV21-1 is a known pseudogene. The CDR3 consists of 13 residues. As DNA, the CDR3 is TGTGCCAGCAAGAGGACAGTTAAAAACATTCAGTACTTC. Protein sequence: CASKRTVKNIQYF.

This clone was observed once. The J gene is TRBJ2-7, the V gene TRBV30; D unclear. Deletions cut 1 base from V and 1 base from J, with 14 bases between. Germline V gives CDR1 GTSNPN, CDR2 SVGIG (reference sequence). This CDR3 region has 15 residues. CDR3 in amino acids: CAWSGKSLGSYEQYF. Here the CDR3 DNA reads TGTGCCTGGAGTGGCAAGTCCCTCGGGTCCTACGAGCAGTACTTC. Variable domain in full (rest from reference TRBV30 and TRBJ2-7): SQTIHQWPATLVQPVGSPLSLECTVEGTSNPNLYWYRQAAGRGLQLLFYSVGIGQISSEVPQNLSASRPQDRQFILSSKKLLLSDSGFYLCAWSGKSLGSYEQYFGPGTRLTVT.

The V gene is TRBV5-1, the J gene TRBJ2-7, with D possibly called TRBD1 or TRBD2 (5 bases each). V lost 1 base to trimming and J lost 6 bases, with 8 bases between them. CDR3 length equals 12 residues. Looked up from germline, CDR1 is SGHRS and CDR2 is YFSETQ. CDR3 region: CASSLRGPEQYF. Here the CDR3 DNA reads TGCGCCAGCAGCTTGAGGGGACCCGAGCAGTACTTC.

To note about this clone: The sample holds other DNA sequences that translate to the same CDR3. The rearrangement joins TRBV11-2 to TRBJ1-1; 7 bases are shared with TRBD1. V gave up 1 base and J gave up 2 bases; unmatched junction bases: 1. This CDR3 spans 14 amino acids. From germline, CDR1 is SGHAT and CDR2 FQNNGV. The CDR3 here is CASSLVGGNTEAFF. Here the CDR3 DNA reads TGTGCCAGCAGCTTAGTAGGGGGCAACACTGAAGCTTTCTTT.

J is TRBJ1-2 and V is TRBV7-9; 8 bases fit TRBD1. The V segment lost 3 bases and the J segment 5 bases; nucleotides outside the gene matches: 20. This CDR3 region has 19 residues. Germline loops: CDR1 SEHNR, CDR2 FQNEAQ (reference sequence). The CDR3 loop is CASSLGTGELEPPPYGYTF. CDR3 DNA sequence: TGTGCCAGCAGCTTGGGGACAGGAGAGCTAGAGCCCCCTCCTTATGGCTACACCTTC.

The V and J genes are TRBV10-3 and TRBJ2-5, with TRBD2 as a possible D gene (6 bases). The J call is in doubt because the DNA end fits TRBJ2-7 better. Germline assignment: CDR1 ENHRY and CDR2 SYGVKD. This CDR3 contains 16 residues. The CDR3 loop is CAISESRGASSYEQYF. CDR3 DNA sequence: TGTGCCATCAGTGAGTCGCGGGGCGCCAGCTCCTACGAGCAGTACTTC.